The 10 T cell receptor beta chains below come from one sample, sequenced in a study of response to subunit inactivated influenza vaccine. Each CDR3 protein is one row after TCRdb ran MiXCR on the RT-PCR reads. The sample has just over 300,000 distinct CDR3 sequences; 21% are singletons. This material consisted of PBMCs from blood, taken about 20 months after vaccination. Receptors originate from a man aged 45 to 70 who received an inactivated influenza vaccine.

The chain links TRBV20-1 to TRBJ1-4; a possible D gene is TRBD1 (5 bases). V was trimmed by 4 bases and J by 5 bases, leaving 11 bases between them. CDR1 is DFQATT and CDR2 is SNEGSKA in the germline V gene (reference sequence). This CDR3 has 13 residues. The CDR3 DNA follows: TGCAGTGCTACGGGGGAGGTCAATGAAAAACTGTTTTTT. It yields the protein CSATGEVNEKLFF.

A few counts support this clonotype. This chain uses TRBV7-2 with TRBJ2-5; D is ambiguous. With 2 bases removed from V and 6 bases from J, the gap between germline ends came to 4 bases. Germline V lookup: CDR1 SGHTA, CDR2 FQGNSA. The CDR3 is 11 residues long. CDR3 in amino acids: CASSLRQTQYF. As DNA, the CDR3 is TGTGCCAGCAGCTTAAGGCAGACCCAGTACTTC.

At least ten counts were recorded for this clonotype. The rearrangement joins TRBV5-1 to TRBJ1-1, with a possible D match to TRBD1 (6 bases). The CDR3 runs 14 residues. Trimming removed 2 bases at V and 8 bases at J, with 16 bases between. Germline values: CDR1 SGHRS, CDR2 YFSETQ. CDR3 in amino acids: CASSLGDRKGEAFF. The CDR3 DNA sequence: TGCGCCAGCAGCTTAGGAGACAGGAAGGGAGAAGCTTTCTTT.

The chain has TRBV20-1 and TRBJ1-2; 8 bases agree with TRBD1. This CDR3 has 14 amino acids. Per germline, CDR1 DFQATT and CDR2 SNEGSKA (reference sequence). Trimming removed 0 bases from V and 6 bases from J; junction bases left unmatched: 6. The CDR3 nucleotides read TGCAGTGCTAGAGAATGGCCAGGGGGCGATGGCTACACCTTC. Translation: CSAREWPGGDGYTF.

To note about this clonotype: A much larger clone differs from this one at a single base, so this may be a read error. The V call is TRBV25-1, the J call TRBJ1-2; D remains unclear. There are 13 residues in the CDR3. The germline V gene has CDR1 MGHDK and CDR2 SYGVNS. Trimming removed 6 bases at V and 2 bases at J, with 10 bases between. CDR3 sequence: CASREPGNYGYTF. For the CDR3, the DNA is TGTGCCAGCAGAGAACCGGGGAACTATGGCTACACCTTC.

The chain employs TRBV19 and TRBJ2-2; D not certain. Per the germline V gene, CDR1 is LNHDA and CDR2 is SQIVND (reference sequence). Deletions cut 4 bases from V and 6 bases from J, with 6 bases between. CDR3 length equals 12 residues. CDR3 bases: TGTGCCAGTAGTAAACCCCCCGGGGAGCTGTTTTTT. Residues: CASSKPPGELFF.

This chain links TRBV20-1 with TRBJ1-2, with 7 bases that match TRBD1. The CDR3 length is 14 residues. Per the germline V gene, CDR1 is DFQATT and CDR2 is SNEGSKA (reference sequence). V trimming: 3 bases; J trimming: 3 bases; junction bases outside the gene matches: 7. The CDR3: CSAREQGSHYGYTF. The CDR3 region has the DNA TGCAGTGCTAGGGAACAGGGGTCCCACTATGGCTACACCTTC.

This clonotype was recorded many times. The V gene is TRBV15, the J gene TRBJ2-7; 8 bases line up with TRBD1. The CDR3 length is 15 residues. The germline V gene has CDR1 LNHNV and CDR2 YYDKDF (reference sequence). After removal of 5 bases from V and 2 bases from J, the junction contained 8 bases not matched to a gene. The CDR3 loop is CATSSGRGLTYEQYF. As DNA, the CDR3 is TGTGCCACCAGCTCCGGCAGGGGGCTCACCTACGAGCAGTACTTC.

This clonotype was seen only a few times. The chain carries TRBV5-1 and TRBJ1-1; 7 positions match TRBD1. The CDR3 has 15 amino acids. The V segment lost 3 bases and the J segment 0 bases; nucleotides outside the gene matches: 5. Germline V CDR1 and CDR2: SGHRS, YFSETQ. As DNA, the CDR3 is TGCGCCAGCAGCTGGGGACAGTCTATGAACACTGAAGCTTTCTTT. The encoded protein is CASSWGQSMNTEAFF.

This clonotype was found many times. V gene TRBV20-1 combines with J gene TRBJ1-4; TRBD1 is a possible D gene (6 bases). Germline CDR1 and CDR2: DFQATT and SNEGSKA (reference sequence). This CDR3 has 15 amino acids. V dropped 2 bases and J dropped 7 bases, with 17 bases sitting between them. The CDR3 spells CSARPNRGVLEKLFF. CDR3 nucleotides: TGCAGTGCTAGACCAAATAGGGGGGTACTTGAAAAACTGTTTTTT.